The clone carrying this TCR beta chain was observed a handful of times. These data are taken from a study of patients and donors after allogeneic stem cell transplantation. CDR3 size: 14 residues. The germline V gene has CDR1 SQVTM and CDR2 ANQGSEA. The J segment lost 3 bases and the V segment lost 6 bases, leaving 7 bases of the junction unmatched. TCRdb reprocessed the RT-PCR reads with MiXCR, giving one entry per CDR3 protein. The data contain 800,000 to 1,000,000 distinct CDR3 sequences, more than 15% of them singletons. Material: blood, either unsorted or a sorted T cell fraction (not recorded which). The chain links TRBV29-1 to TRBJ1-2; 10 nucleotides align to TRBD1. The TCR comes from a human donor who was either an allogeneic HSCT recipient or a stem cell or donor lymphocyte infusion donor (not recorded which). It is not recorded whose cells these are; they may come from a transplant donor. The CDR3 loop is CSVRGQGDHYGYTF. CDR3 DNA sequence: TGCAGCGTCCGAGGACAGGGGGACCACTATGGCTACACCTTC. Complete variable domain (other parts from reference TRBV29-1 and TRBJ1-2): SAVISQKPSRDICQRGTSLTIQCQVDSQVTMMFWYRQQPGQSLTLIATANQGSEATYESGFVIDKFPISRPNLTFSTLTVSNMSPEDSSIYLCSVRGQGDHYGYTFGSGTRLTVV.